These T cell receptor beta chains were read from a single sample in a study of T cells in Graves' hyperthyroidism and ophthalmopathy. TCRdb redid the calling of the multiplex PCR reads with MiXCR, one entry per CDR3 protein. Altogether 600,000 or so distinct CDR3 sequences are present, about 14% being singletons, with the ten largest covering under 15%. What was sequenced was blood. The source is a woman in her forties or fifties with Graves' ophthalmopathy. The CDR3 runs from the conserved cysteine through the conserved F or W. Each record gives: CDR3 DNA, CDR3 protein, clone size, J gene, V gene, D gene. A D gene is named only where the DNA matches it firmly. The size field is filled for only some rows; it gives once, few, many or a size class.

TGTGCCAGCAGTGAACTAGCGGGAGCAGATACGCAGTATTTT,CASSELAGADTQYF,few,TRBJ2-3,TRBV6-1,TRBD2
TGTGCCAGCAGTGAGCTCGGACTAGCGGGAGTTCGTGAGACCCAGTACTTC,CASSELGLAGVRETQYF,NA,TRBJ2-5,TRBV25-1,TRBD2
TGTGCCAGCAGTCTCCCCGGGGGGGGGAGAGCCTACGAGCAGTACTTC,CASSLPGGGRAYEQYF,many,TRBJ2-7,TRBV28,TRBD2
TGTGCCAGCGAGAGGCAAGAGACCCAGTACTTC,CASERQETQYF,many,TRBJ2-5,TRBV6-2/TRBV6-3,NA
TGTGCCAGCAGAGCCCTGGGGGGAGCAACTAATGAAAAACTGTTTTTT,CASRALGGATNEKLFF,NA,TRBJ1-4,TRBV6-1,NA
TGTGCCAGTCGGATGACAGGGGCGAGCTATAATTCACCCCTCCACTTT,CASRMTGASYNSPLHF,many,TRBJ1-6,TRBV6-2/TRBV6-3,TRBD1
TGTGCCAGCAGTTTAACATCGATCCAAGAGACCCAGTACTTC,CASSLTSIQETQYF,many,TRBJ2-5,TRBV28,NA
TGTGCCAGCAGCTTAGGGACTAGCGGGAGGGCCCTTTTTCAGTTCTTC,CASSLGTSGRALFQFF,many,TRBJ2-1,TRBV11-2,TRBD2
TGTGCCAGCAGCCCCGGGGGGGGGGACAATGAGCAGTTCTTC,CASSPGGGDNEQFF,NA,TRBJ2-1,TRBV14,TRBD2
TGTGCCAGCAGCTTGCACGGGACAGGGTCCCTCAATGAGCAGTTCTTC,CASSLHGTGSLNEQFF,NA,TRBJ2-1,TRBV5-4,TRBD1
TGTGCCAGCAGCACACGGGGTTCCTACAATGAGCAGTTCTTC,CASSTRGSYNEQFF,few,TRBJ2-1,TRBV7-2,NA
TGTGCTAGTGGTTTCGGGGTCTCTGAGACCCAGTACTTC,CASGFGVSETQYF,many,TRBJ2-5,TRBV12-5,NA
TGTGCCAGCAGAGCCGGAAACCAAGAGACCCAGTACTTC,CASRAGNQETQYF,NA,TRBJ2-5,TRBV6-2/TRBV6-3,NA
TGTGCCAGCAGTTGGACTAGCGGGAGGGATACGCAGTATTTT,CASSWTSGRDTQYF,NA,TRBJ2-3,TRBV9,TRBD2
TGCAGCGTTGAACTTTTAGCAGGTGAAGCTTTCTTT,CSVELLAGEAFF,few,TRBJ1-1,TRBV29-1,NA
TGTGCCAGCAGGGAGCAGGGAGGGGGTCAGCCCCAGCATTTT,CASREQGGGQPQHF,many,TRBJ1-5,TRBV2,NA
TGTGCCAGCAGCTCGGGGAGGGGGGTTGTCCAAGAGACCCAGTACTTC,CASSSGRGVVQETQYF,few,TRBJ2-5,TRBV11-3,NA